This TCR beta chain was captured in a study of PD-1 blockade in classical Hodgkin lymphoma. As to this clone: Its antigen is currently unknown.

Study conclusions and caveats: Individuals initiating nivolumab under 1 year after ASCT were excluded. With CD4+ cells, TCR diversity rose significantly by C4D1, but not with CD8+ cells. At baseline, newly diagnosed patients reportedly showed less TCR diversity than healthy donors.

Described time point: cycle 4 day 1 (C4D1), after five to seven weeks of nivolumab. Relapses following autologous stem cell transplantation were seen in all patients, with brentuximab vedotin exposure varying. The table came from immunoSEQ multiplex PCR; TCRdb's copy has only in-frame clones and leaves some out. The sample has about 49,000 clones, 90% seen once. The CDR3 spans 15 residues. The V gene's germline CDR1 is SGHTA and CDR2 FQGTGA. The V segment lost 6 bases and the J segment 2 bases; nucleotides outside the gene matches: 7. The TCR sequence derives from a human donor with classical Hodgkin lymphoma. This sequence joins TRBV7-3 and TRBJ2-7, with 10 bases identical to TRBD2. The input for sequencing was peripheral blood mononuclear cells (PBMCs), taken before the fourth cycle of nivolumab. CDR3 protein: CASRLASGRAYEQYF. As DNA, the CDR3 is TGTGCCAGCAGGCTTGCAAGCGGGAGGGCCTACGAGCAGTACTTC.